This T cell receptor (beta chain) came from a study of CD8+ T cells in alopecia areata. About the research overall: Grafts of skin from C3H/HeJ donors aged roughly 6-13 months with spontaneous alopecia went to female C3H/HeJ mice aged roughly 7-11 weeks.

This clone was seen a handful of times. The antigen is undetermined. Gene names are mouse gene names. The observed sequence ends 4 residues before the CDR3 terminus, with the missing tail filled in from the germline J gene. The sequencing template was cDNA reverse transcribed from extracted RNA. The method was immunoSEQ multiplex PCR; TCRdb's version includes in-frame clones alone and lacks a portion of them. The data show about 300,000 clones, with none appearing a single time. Study-wide points: Normal skin contains resident alphabeta T cells, and these are also sequenced in scalp samples.

CDR3 length: 14 amino acids. CDR1 is SGHDT, CDR2 FRDEAV, per germline. A sort of pooled cutaneous lymph node cells used CD4, CD8alpha, NKG2D, NKG2ACE and other stains. Material for sequencing was CD4+ T cells sorted from a lymph node. This sequence was found in a C3H/HeJ mouse with alopecia areata. For this mouse line, the MHC haplotype is H2-k. This rearrangement joins TRBV14 to TRBJ2-5; 9 bases align to TRBD2. The CDR3 here is CASSRDWAKDTQYF. The CDR3 bases that were read are TGTGCCAGCAGTCGGGACTGGGCAAAAGAC.